The T cell receptor (beta chain) described here comes from a study of vaccination effects on CD4 cells after COVID-19. Study overall: Participants were vaccinated with two doses of either the BNT162b2 or mRNA-1273 vaccine. General study points: Long after vaccination, the clones induced by infection and by vaccine shrank markedly in size.

Peptide-pool stimulation followed by sequencing identified expanded antigen-specific CD4+ clonotypes in the ViraFEST assay. The culture ran for roughly ten days, and then CD4+ T cells were isolated. Vaccinated recipients, who were negative for nucleocapsid antibodies, had no history of SARS-CoV-2 infection. Half-medium replacement with IL-2 medium occurred on days 3 and 7. To note about this clone: Its antigen is unknown.

The CDR3 sequence is 14 residues long. Deletions cut 3 bases from V and 0 bases from J, with 6 bases between. Germline V gene lookup returns CDR1 SEHNR and CDR2 FQNEAQ (reference sequence). The table came from immunoSEQ multiplex PCR; TCRdb's copy has only in-frame clones and leaves some out. The sample shows 26,000 or so clones, more than 65% of them seen only once. V usage is TRBV7-9 and J usage is TRBJ2-1; D gene uncertain. The origin of this receptor is a human donor who received a COVID-19 vaccine. The sample in question was CD4+ T cells from PBMCs cultured with HCoV-NL63 spike peptides, obtained before COVID-19 vaccination. For the CDR3, the DNA is TGTGCCAGCAGCTTTCCCGGCTCCTACAATGAGCAGTTCTTC. Its translation is CASSFPGSYNEQFF. Drawing the rest from reference TRBV7-9 and TRBJ2-1, the complete variable domain is DTGVSQNPRHKITKRGQNVTFRCDPISEHNRLYWYRQTLGQGPEFLTYFQNEAQLEKSRLLSDRFSAERPKGSFSTLEIQRTEQGDSAMYLCASSFPGSYNEQFFGPGTRLTVL.